Below, one TCR beta chain is given with its context. As yet, its antigen is unknown. The authors ran a second PCR of roughly 7 to 11 cycles using a sample-barcoded 5' primer and a J-beta primer mix. One entry per CDR3 protein results from TCRdb running MiXCR on the 5' RACE reads. Counted here are roughly 800,000 distinct CDR3 sequences, 20% to 25% occurring once; the ten biggest clones make up 9.4%. The data were taken from a study of blood T cells in healthy people across ages. Overall study results and limits: TCR beta diversity, measured per million T cells, fell in a roughly linear way with age.

The CDR3 length is 18 residues. CDR1 and CDR2 from the germline V gene are MNHNS and SASEGT. Separately, the same data were catalogued under a study of T cells of mothers and their children.

Sequenced input: blood. The genes are TRBV6-1 and TRBJ2-5, with 11 nucleotides matching TRBD1. The last part of the DNA fits TRBJ2-1 better; the J call may be wrong. This sequence was found in a boy between 5 and 17 years old in good health. The CDR3 nucleotides are TGTGCCAGCAGTGAAATGGGACAGGGGGAGAGCGGGCGGCATGAGCAGTTCTTC. Protein sequence: CASSEMGQGESGRHEQFF.